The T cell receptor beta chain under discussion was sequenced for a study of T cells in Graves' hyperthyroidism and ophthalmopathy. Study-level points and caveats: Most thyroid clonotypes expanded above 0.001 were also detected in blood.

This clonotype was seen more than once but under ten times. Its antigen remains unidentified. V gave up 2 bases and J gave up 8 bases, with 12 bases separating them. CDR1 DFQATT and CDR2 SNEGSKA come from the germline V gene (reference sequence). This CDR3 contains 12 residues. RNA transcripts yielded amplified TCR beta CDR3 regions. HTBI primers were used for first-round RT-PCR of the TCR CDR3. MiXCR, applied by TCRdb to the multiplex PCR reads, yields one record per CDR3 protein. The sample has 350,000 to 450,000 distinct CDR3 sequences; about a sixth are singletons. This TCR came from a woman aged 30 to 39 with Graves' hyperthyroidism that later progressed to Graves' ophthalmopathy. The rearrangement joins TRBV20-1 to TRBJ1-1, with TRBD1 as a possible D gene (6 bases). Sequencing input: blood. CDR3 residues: CSARIGGSEAFF. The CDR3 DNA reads TGCAGTGCTAGAATCGGGGGCTCGGAAGCTTTCTTT.